This entry lists 32 T cell receptor beta chains sequenced from one sample in a study of CD8+CD57+ T cells in acquired aplastic anemia. CD8+CD57+ cell expansion had been shown by flow cytometry in patients chosen for sequencing. Genomic DNA acted as the template from which TCR beta VDJ combination and CDR3 sequence profiling were carried out. TCRdb itself ran the reads through MiXCR, one entry per CDR3 protein. The sample has 450,000 to 550,000 distinct CDR3 sequences; more than 25% are singletons. Material for sequencing was sorted CD4+, CD8+, or CD8+CD57+ T cells (not recorded which) from PBMCs. Receptor source: a human donor with aplastic anemia.

This clonotype was recorded at least ten times. The V call is TRBV7-2, the J call TRBJ2-7, with 8 bases matching TRBD1. The ends lost 8 bases at V and 7 bases at J; junction bases unmatched: 10. Looked up from germline, CDR1 is SGHTA and CDR2 is FQGNSA. CDR3 length equals 13 residues. Written as DNA, the CDR3 is TGTGCCAGCGGAACCCAGGGGGCATGGGAGCAGTACTTC. Its translation: CASGTQGAWEQYF.

The chain has TRBV2 and TRBJ2-2; a possible D gene is TRBD2 (7 bases). Germline-derived CDR1 and CDR2 are SNHLY and FYNNEI. The CDR3 totals 15 residues. Trimming pared 7 bases from V and 3 bases from J, leaving 15 bases between. The CDR3: CASKRGGVDTGELFF. CDR3 nucleotides: TGTGCCAGCAAAAGGGGGGGTGTGGACACCGGGGAGCTGTTTTTT.

This clonotype has more than one count but fewer than ten. The rearrangement joins TRBV19 to TRBJ2-3, with 12 positions matching TRBD2. The CDR3 totals 13 residues. The junction had 0 bases not matched to a gene; V was cut back by 6 bases and J by 5 bases. Germline V gives CDR1 LNHDA, CDR2 SQIVND (reference sequence). The CDR3 sequence is CASRLAGGDTQYF. The DNA of the CDR3 is TGTGCCAGTAGACTAGCGGGGGGAGATACGCAGTATTTT.

V is TRBV20-1 and J is TRBJ2-1; no clear D gene. V dropped 6 bases and J dropped 3 bases, with 9 bases sitting between them. The CDR3 totals 12 residues. The V gene's germline CDR1 is DFQATT and CDR2 SNEGSKA (reference sequence). CDR3 sequence reads: CSAQNHYNEQFF. CDR3 sequence (DNA): TGCAGTGCCCAGAACCACTACAATGAGCAGTTCTTC.

This clonotype occurred a few times. The chain combines TRBV25-1 with TRBJ2-7; perhaps TRBD1 as D (6 bases). Germline V gene lookup returns CDR1 MGHDK and CDR2 SYGVNS. CDR3 length equals 13 residues. Trimming took 3 bases from V and 4 from J, leaving 10 bases between them. DNA for the CDR3: TGTGCCAGCAGTGATTATCAGGGGTACGAGCAGTACTTC. This gives the protein CASSDYQGYEQYF.

The V call is TRBV7-9, the J call TRBJ1-1; D call uncertain. The V gene's germline CDR1 is SEHNR and CDR2 FQNEAQ (reference sequence). The CDR3 is 14 amino acids. V lost 4 bases, J lost 7 bases, and 16 bases lay in between. The CDR3 sequence: CASSSNSLVGEAFF. In DNA form, the CDR3 reads TGTGCCAGCAGCTCGAACAGCCTAGTGGGTGAAGCTTTCTTT.

This clonotype was counted between two and nine times. The DNA for the CDR3 is TGTGCCACCAGTGACACCTTTGGAGCTTTCTTT. It translates to CATSDTFGAFF. The J gene is TRBJ1-1, the V gene TRBV24-1, with unresolved D. Trimming pared 4 bases from V and 10 bases from J, leaving 9 bases between. The germline CDR1 and CDR2 sequences are KGHDR and SFDVKD. There are 11 residues in the CDR3.

This clonotype was counted at least ten times. This chain joins TRBV5-1 and TRBJ2-7; D is uncertain. Germline V lookup: CDR1 SGHRS, CDR2 YFSETQ. This CDR3 is built from 13 residues. V was cut by 6 bases and J by 1 base, with 11 bases left in between. The CDR3 DNA sequence: TGCGCCAGCAACCCCGGACCGTCCTACGAGCAGTACTTC. This sequence encodes CASNPGPSYEQYF. Variable domain in full (rest from reference TRBV5-1 and TRBJ2-7): KAGVTQTPRYLIKTRGQQVTLSCSPISGHRSVSWYQQTPGQGLQFLFEYFSETQRNKGNFPGRFSGRQFSNSRSEMNVSTLELGDSALYLCASNPGPSYEQYFGPGTRLTVT.

This clonotype has just a few counts. The CDR3 protein is CASSLSGGRETQYF. The CDR3 DNA sequence: TGTGCCAGCAGCTTGTCAGGGGGGCGGGAGACCCAGTACTTC. V is TRBV7-2 and J is TRBJ2-5; maybe TRBD1 (7 bases). Germline CDR1 reads SGHTA; CDR2 reads FQGNSA. The V gene lost 3 bases and the J gene lost 5 bases, with 13 bases spanning the gap. CDR3 length: 14 residues.

This clonotype came up a few times. The rearrangement links TRBV7-2 to TRBJ2-1, with D possibly called TRBD1 or TRBD2 (5 bases each). This CDR3 has 14 amino acids. Germline CDR1 SGHTA, CDR2 FQGNSA. Trimming cost V 11 bases and J 4 bases, with 18 bases left between them. CDR3 nucleotides: TGTGCCGTCGCCATAGACTACAGGTACAATGAGCAGTTCTTC. It encodes CAVAIDYRYNEQFF. Drawing the rest from reference TRBV7-2 and TRBJ2-1, the complete variable domain is GAGVSQSPSNKVTEKGKDVELRCDPISGHTALYWYRQSLGQGLEFLIYFQGNSAPDKSGLPSDRFSAERTGGSVSTLTIQRTQQEDSAVYLCAVAIDYRYNEQFFGPGTRLTVL.

Comments on this clonotype: A read error may produce the germline difference seen at one junction end. The chain links TRBV9 to TRBJ1-5, with D tentatively TRBD1 (6 bases). From germline, CDR1 is SGDLS and CDR2 YYNGEE. CDR3 length: 14 residues. The CDR3 DNA follows: TGTGCCAGCGGCGTAGACAGGTTCAATCAGCCCCAGCATTTT. This translates into CASGVDRFNQPQHF.

V usage is TRBV25-1 and J usage is TRBJ1-4; D gene ambiguous. V gave up 5 bases and J gave up 8 bases, with 18 bases separating them. Germline CDR1 is MGHDK and CDR2 is SYGVNS. CDR3 size: 15 residues. The CDR3 reads CASSSTEGGREKLFF. The CDR3 nucleotides are TGTGCCAGCAGTTCAACGGAGGGAGGGAGGGAAAAACTGTTTTTT.

V usage is TRBV5-1 and J usage is TRBJ1-2; a possible D gene is TRBD1 (5 bases). CDR3 length: 14 amino acids. V lost 5 bases and J lost 1, with 12 bases in between. CDR1 and CDR2 from the germline V gene are SGHRS and YFSETQ. The CDR3 sequence: CASRWDGNNYGYTF. In DNA form, the CDR3 reads TGCGCCAGCAGATGGGACGGGAATAACTATGGCTACACCTTC.

At least ten counts were recorded for this clonotype. A single base separates this from a much larger clone, so it may be a read error. This chain connects TRBV15 to TRBJ2-7, with D perhaps assigned TRBD1 or TRBD2 (5 bases each). CDR3 size: 15 residues. Germline CDR1 is LNHNV and CDR2 is YYDKDF (reference sequence). CDR3 coding DNA: TGTGCCACCAGCAGAGATCGGGGACGCTTCTACAAGCAGTACTTC. Amino acids: CATSRDRGRFYKQYF.

This clonotype has a count of ten or more. The chain joins TRBV5-1 to TRBJ1-2, with 7 bases that match TRBD1. Germline assignment: CDR1 SGHRS and CDR2 YFSETQ. The CDR3 contains 14 residues. J lost 5 bases, V lost 4 bases, and 8 bases had no gene match. The CDR3 here is CASSTQGKEYGYTF. CDR3 coding DNA: TGCGCCAGCAGCACACAGGGGAAAGAATATGGCTACACCTTC.

This clonotype turned up a few times. The rearrangement uses TRBV5-1 and TRBJ2-1; D unclear. Germline lookup yields CDR1 SGHRS and CDR2 YFSETQ. CDR3 length: 15 residues. V was pared by 4 bases and J by 1 base, with 12 bases between. The CDR3 spells CASSLTYSSYNEQFF. As DNA, the CDR3 is TGCGCCAGCAGCCTCACTTATAGTTCCTACAATGAGCAGTTCTTC.

The V and J genes are TRBV7-3 and TRBJ2-3; D might be TRBD2 (5 bases). Trimming cost V 3 bases and J 2 bases, with 15 bases left between them. Per germline, CDR1 SGHTA and CDR2 FQGTGA. The length of the CDR3 is 16 residues. The CDR3 sequence: CASSFLRRAPTDTQYF. CDR3 nucleotides: TGTGCCAGCAGCTTTCTCCGGCGGGCCCCCACAGATACGCAGTATTTT.

This clonotype was detected many times. The chain is built from TRBV25-1 and TRBJ1-2; D unclear. The CDR3 sequence is 13 residues long. V was shortened by 7 bases and J by 0 bases, with 9 bases between the two germline ends. Germline V lookup: CDR1 MGHDK, CDR2 SYGVNS. The CDR3 DNA reads TGTGCCAGCAACCGGGGTTCTAACTATGGCTACACCTTC. It is translated as CASNRGSNYGYTF.

In this sample, this clonotype turned up many times. This chain links TRBV24-1 with TRBJ2-1; D unresolved. CDR1 and CDR2 from the germline V gene are KGHDR and SFDVKD. V dropped 0 bases and J dropped 5 bases, with 4 bases sitting between them. The CDR3 runs 13 residues. The CDR3 region has the DNA TGTGCCACCAGTGATTTGGAGGACAATGAGCAGTTCTTC. Translating it yields CATSDLEDNEQFF.

On this clonotype itself: One junction end does not reproduce the germline sequence, and a read error may be involved. The chain couples TRBV10-3 to TRBJ2-7; weak D call: TRBD2 (5 bases). CDR1 and CDR2 (germline): ENHRY, SYGVKD. The CDR3 is made up of 12 amino acids. CDR3: CVIMRDSYEQYF. The CDR3 coding sequence is TGTGTCATCATGAGGGATAGCTACGAGCAGTACTTC.

This clonotype was observed at least ten times. The rearrangement uses TRBV20-1 and TRBJ1-1, with D unclear. This CDR3 region has 15 residues. The V gene lost 4 bases and the J gene lost 0 bases, with 15 bases spanning the gap. Germline V gene data show CDR1 as DFQATT and CDR2 as SNEGSKA (reference sequence). The CDR3 loop is CSANSRGSVNTEAFF. DNA of the CDR3: TGCAGTGCTAACAGCCGAGGGTCCGTGAACACTGAAGCTTTCTTT.

This clonotype occurred a few times. The genes are TRBV2 and TRBJ2-5, with D maybe TRBD2 (5 bases). CDR1 is SNHLY and CDR2 is FYNNEI in the germline V gene. Trimming removed 8 bases from V and 2 bases from J, with 15 bases in between. This CDR3 comprises 14 residues. The CDR3 bases are TGTGCCAGCGAGCGGTGGACCAATCAAGAGACCCAGTACTTC. This encodes CASERWTNQETQYF.

This clonotype has more than one count but fewer than ten. The chain uses TRBV25-1 and TRBJ2-7; 12 bases fit TRBD1. V dropped 8 bases and J dropped 6; count of bases not matched to a gene: 14. The CDR3 sequence is 16 residues long. Germline loops: CDR1 MGHDK, CDR2 SYGVNS. The CDR3 DNA reads TGTGCCAGCTCACCGATGGGACAGGGGGCAACGAGCGAGCAGTACTTC. This encodes CASSPMGQGATSEQYF.

This clonotype occurred many times. This sequence joins TRBV2 and TRBJ2-2; no firm D call. The CDR3 extends over 14 amino acids. Germline V gives CDR1 SNHLY, CDR2 FYNNEI. Trimming shortened V by 5 bases and J by 2 bases, and 9 bases separated the two germline ends. Here the CDR3 reads CASSPDRNTGELFF. CDR3 in DNA: TGTGCCAGCAGTCCAGACCGTAACACCGGGGAGCTGTTTTTT.

This clonotype was seen ten or more times. The junction does not match germline at one end; this may be a read error. The chain recombines TRBV5-1 with TRBJ2-3; D unresolved. This CDR3 region has 12 residues. Per germline, CDR1 SGHRS and CDR2 YFSETQ. The CDR3 bases are TGTGCCAGCAGCTTGACCGGGGATACGCAGTATTTT. This encodes CASSLTGDTQYF.

This clonotype was observed many times. V is TRBV29-1 and J is TRBJ1-3; D gene ambiguous. There are 13 residues in the CDR3. V lost 7 bases to trimming and J lost 4 bases, with 14 bases between them. Germline V gene lookup returns CDR1 SQVTM and CDR2 ANQGSEA. DNA for the CDR3: TGCAGCGCCGGCGACGGCCAGGGAAACACCATATATTTT. This sequence encodes CSAGDGQGNTIYF.

This clonotype was observed a handful of times. V and J are TRBV20-1 and TRBJ1-1; D is uncertain. V was pared by 0 bases and J by 6 bases, with 14 bases between. The CDR3 length is 14 residues. Germline CDR1 DFQATT, CDR2 SNEGSKA (reference sequence). The CDR3 loop reads CSARDRASQAEAFF. The CDR3 bases are TGCAGTGCTAGAGATCGAGCCAGCCAGGCTGAAGCTTTCTTT.

The rearrangement joins TRBV2 to TRBJ2-1; D might be TRBD1 or TRBD2, each matching 5 bases. V was clipped by 5 bases and J by 3 bases, with 14 bases between them. The CDR3 length is 15 residues. Germline V gene sequence: CDR1 SNHLY, CDR2 FYNNEI. This CDR3 is CASSIRDGRYNEQFF. In DNA form, the CDR3 reads TGTGCCAGCAGTATACGGGACGGACGCTACAATGAGCAGTTCTTC. Complete variable domain (other parts from reference TRBV2 and TRBJ2-1): EPEVTQTPSHQVTQMGQEVILRCVPISNHLYFYWYRQILGQKVEFLVSFYNNEISEKSEIFDDQFSVERPDGSNFTLKIRSTKLEDSAMYFCASSIRDGRYNEQFFGPGTRLTVL.

The chain links TRBV20-1 to TRBJ2-5; no clear D gene. V dropped 4 bases and J dropped 9 bases, with 3 bases sitting between them. The CDR3 sequence is 8 residues long. Germline V gene lookup returns CDR1 DFQATT and CDR2 SNEGSKA (reference sequence). The CDR3 region has the DNA TGCAGTGCTATGGCCCAGTACTTC. The encoded protein is CSAMAQYF.

The gene calls are TRBV2 and TRBJ2-1, with 9 bases lining up with TRBD2. This CDR3 comprises 17 residues. The germline V gene has CDR1 SNHLY and CDR2 FYNNEI. V lost 5 bases and J lost 6; bases outside the gene matches: 14. The CDR3 DNA follows: TGTGCCAGCAGTTGGACTAGCGTGTCGGTAGGGACCAATGAGCAGTTCTTC. This translates into CASSWTSVSVGTNEQFF.

V and J are TRBV10-3 and TRBJ2-7, with TRBD1 matching over 9 bases. J lost 7 bases, V lost 6 bases, and 13 bases had no gene match. This CDR3 comprises 15 residues. The V gene's germline CDR1 is ENHRY and CDR2 SYGVKD. In nucleotides, the CDR3 is TGTGCCATCAGGGGGGACAGGGAGAACACCGGGGAGCAGTACTTC. Its protein product is CAIRGDRENTGEQYF.

The chain combines TRBV5-4 with TRBJ1-1; a weak D match, TRBD1 (6 bases). Germline V CDR1 and CDR2: SGHNT, YYREEE (reference sequence). The CDR3 consists of 14 residues. Trimming took 6 bases from V and 0 from J, leaving 12 bases between them. DNA for the CDR3: TGTGCCAGCACTTCCGGGACAATGAACACTGAAGCTTTCTTT. Encoded protein: CASTSGTMNTEAFF.